This TCR beta chain was sequenced during a study of OX40 agonist ivuxolimab in advanced cancers. Sample share makes this clone medium-sized. From germline, CDR1 is SGDLS and CDR2 YYNGEE. Losses at the gene ends were 7 bases for V and 7 bases for J; bases not matched to a gene: 13. This CDR3 spans 15 amino acids. Some clones are missing from TCRdb's copy, which holds only in-frame ones; the method was immunoSEQ multiplex PCR. The sample includes around 76,000 clones, roughly 91% of them seen just once. The clonotype originates from an adult with an advanced solid tumor such as melanoma, head and neck, liver or kidney cancer. The chain combines TRBV9 with TRBJ2-1, with 8 positions matching TRBD2. The specimen comprised CD4+ or CD8+ T cells sorted from blood, sampled in a trial of the OX40 agonist ivuxolimab. This CDR3 is CASGSPSGSGNEQFF. The CDR3 DNA sequence: TGTGCCAGCGGGTCACCGAGCGGGAGTGGGAATGAGCAGTTCTTC.